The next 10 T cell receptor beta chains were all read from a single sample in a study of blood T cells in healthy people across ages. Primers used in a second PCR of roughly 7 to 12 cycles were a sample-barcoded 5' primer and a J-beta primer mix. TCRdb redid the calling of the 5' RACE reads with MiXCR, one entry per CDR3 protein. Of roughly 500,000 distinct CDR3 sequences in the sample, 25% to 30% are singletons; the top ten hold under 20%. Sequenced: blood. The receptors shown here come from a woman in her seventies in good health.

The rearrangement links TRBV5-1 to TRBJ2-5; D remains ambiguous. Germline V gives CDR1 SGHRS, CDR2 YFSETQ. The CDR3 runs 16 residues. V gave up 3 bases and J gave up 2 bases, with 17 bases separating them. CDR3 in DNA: TGCGCCAGCAGCTCGGTCCCCCCAGCGTTACAAGAGACCCAGTACTTC. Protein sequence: CASSSVPPALQETQYF.

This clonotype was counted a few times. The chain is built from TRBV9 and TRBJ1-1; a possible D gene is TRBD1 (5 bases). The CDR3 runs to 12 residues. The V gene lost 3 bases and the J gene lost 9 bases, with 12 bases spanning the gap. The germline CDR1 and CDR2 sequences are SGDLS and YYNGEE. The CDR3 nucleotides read TGTGCCAGCAGCGGGGGGACGCGGCAAGCTTTCTTT. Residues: CASSGGTRQAFF.

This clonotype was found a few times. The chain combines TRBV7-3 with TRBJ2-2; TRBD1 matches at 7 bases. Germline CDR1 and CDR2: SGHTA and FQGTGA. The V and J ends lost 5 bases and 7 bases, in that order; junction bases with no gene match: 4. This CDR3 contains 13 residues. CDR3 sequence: CASSPQGYGELFF. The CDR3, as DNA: TGTGCCAGCAGCCCACAGGGGTACGGGGAGCTGTTTTTT. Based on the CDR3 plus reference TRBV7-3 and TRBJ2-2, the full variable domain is GAGVSQTPSNKVTEKGKYVELRCDPISGHTALYWYRQSLGQGPEFLIYFQGTGAADDSGLPNDRFFAVRPEGSVSTLKIQRTERGDSAVYLCASSPQGYGELFFGEGSRLTVL.

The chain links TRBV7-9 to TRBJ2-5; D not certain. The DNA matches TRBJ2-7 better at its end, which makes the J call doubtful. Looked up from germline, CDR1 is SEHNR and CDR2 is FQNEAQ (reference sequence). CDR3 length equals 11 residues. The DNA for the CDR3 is TGTGCCAGCAGACAGAATAACGAGCAGTACTTC. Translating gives CASRQNNEQYF.

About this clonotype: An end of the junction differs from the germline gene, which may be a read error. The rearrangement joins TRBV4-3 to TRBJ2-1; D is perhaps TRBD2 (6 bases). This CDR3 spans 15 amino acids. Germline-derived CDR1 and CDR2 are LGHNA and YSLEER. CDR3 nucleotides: TGCGCCAGCAGCCAAGAGTTATCGGGGGTGGATGAGCGGTTCTTC. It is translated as CASSQELSGVDERFF.

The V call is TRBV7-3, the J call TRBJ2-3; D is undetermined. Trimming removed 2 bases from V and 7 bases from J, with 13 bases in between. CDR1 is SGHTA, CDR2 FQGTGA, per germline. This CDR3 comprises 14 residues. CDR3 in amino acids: CASSLVSTANTQYF. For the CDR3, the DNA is TGTGCCAGCAGCTTAGTCAGCACGGCCAATACGCAGTATTTT.

CDR3 sequence reads: CASSRPTGGMPEAFF. The CDR3 nucleotides are TGCGCCAGCAGCCGTCCGACAGGGGGGATGCCTGAAGCTTTCTTT. The V call is TRBV5-1, the J call TRBJ1-1; 9 nucleotides align to TRBD1. Losses at the gene ends were 4 bases for V and 6 bases for J; bases not matched to a gene: 10. The germline V gene has CDR1 SGHRS and CDR2 YFSETQ. The CDR3 runs to 15 residues.

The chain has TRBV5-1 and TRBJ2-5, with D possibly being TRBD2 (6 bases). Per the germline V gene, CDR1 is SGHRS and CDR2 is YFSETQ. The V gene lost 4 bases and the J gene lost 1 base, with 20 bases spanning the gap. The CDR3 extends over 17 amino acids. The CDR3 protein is CASSKTDTGGIQETQYF. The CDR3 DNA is TGCGCCAGCAGCAAGACTGATACCGGGGGAATCCAAGAGACCCAGTACTTC.

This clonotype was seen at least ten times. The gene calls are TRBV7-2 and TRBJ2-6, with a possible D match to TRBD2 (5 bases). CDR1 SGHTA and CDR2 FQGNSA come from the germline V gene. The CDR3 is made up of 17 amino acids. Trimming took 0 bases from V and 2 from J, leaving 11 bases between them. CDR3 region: CASSLAGSLAGANVLTF. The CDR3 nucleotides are TGTGCCAGCAGCTTAGCGGGGTCACTAGCTGGGGCCAACGTCCTGACTTTC.

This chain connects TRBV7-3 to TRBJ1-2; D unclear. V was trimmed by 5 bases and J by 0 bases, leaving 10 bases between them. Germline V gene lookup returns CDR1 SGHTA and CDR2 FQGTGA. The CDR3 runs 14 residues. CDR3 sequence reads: CASSPTATNYGYTF. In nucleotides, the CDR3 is TGTGCCAGCAGCCCGACCGCTACTAACTATGGCTACACCTTC.